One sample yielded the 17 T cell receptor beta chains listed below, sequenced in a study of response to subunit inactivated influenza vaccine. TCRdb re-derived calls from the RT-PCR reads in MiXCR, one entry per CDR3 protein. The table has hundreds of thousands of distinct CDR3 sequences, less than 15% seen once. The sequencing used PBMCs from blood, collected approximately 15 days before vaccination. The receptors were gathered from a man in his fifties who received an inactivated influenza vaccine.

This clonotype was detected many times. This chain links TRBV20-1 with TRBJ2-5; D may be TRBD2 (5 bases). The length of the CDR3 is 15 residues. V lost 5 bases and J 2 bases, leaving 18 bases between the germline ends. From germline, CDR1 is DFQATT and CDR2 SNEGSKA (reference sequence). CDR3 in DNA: TGCAGTGCTCTCTCTGAGGGAGTCCAGCAAGAGACCCAGTACTTC. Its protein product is CSALSEGVQQETQYF.

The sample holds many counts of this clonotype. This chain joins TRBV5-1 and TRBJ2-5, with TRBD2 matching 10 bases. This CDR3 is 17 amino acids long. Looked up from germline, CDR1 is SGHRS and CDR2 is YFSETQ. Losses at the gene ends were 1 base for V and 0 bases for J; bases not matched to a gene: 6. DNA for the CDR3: TGCGCCAGCAGCTTGACCAGCGGGAGGGAGTACCAAGAGACCCAGTACTTC. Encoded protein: CASSLTSGREYQETQYF.

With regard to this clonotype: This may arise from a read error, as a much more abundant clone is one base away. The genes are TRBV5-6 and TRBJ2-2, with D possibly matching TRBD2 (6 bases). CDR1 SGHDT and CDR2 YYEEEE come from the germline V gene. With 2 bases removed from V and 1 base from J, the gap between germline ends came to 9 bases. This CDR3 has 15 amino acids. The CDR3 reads CASSFGSGNTGELFF. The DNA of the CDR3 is TGTGCCAGCAGCTTTGGTAGCGGGAACACCGGGGAGCTGTTTTTT.

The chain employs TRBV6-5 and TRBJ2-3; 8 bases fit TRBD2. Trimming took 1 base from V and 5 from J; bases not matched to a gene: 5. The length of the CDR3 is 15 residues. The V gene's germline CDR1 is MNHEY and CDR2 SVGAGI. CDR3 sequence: CASSYYGGARDTQYF. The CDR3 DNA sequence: TGTGCCAGCAGTTACTACGGGGGGGCTAGAGATACGCAGTATTTT.

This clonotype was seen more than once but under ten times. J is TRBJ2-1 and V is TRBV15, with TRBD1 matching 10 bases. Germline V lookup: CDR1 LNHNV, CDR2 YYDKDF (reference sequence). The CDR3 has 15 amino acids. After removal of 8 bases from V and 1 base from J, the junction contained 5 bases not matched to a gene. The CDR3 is CATRLDRGSYNEQFF. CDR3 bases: TGTGCCACCCGGTTGGACAGGGGGTCCTACAATGAGCAGTTCTTC.

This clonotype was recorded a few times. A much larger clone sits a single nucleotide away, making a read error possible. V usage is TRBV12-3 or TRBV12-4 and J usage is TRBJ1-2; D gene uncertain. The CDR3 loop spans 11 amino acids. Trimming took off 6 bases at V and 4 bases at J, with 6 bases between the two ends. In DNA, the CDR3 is TGTGCCAGCAGCTCCACCTATGGCTACACCTTC. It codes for CASSSTYGYTF.

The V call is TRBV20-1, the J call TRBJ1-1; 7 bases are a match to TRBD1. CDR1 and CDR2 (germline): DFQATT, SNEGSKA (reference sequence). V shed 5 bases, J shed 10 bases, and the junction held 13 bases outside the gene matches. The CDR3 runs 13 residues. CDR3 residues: CSAQGQPQSRAFF. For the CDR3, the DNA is TGCAGTGCTCAGGGACAGCCCCAATCTAGAGCTTTCTTT.

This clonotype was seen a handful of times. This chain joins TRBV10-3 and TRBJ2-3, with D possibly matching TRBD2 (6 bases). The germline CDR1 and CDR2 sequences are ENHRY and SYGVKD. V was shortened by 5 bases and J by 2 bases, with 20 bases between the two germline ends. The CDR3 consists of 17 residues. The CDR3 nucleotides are TGTGCCATCAGTTCAACCCGCCCGGGGGAGGTCACAGATACGCAGTATTTT. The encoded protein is CAISSTRPGEVTDTQYF.

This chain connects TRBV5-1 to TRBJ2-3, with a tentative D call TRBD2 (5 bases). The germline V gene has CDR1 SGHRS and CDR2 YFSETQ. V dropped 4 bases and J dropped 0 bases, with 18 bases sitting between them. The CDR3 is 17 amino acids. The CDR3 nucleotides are TGCGCCAGCAGCATACCAATGGGTCGGACTAGCACAGATACGCAGTATTTT. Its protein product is CASSIPMGRTSTDTQYF.

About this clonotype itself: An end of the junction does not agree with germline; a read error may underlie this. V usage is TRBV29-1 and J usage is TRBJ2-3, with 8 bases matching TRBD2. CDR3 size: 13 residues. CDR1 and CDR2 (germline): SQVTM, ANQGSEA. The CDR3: CSVFSGGPHTKYF. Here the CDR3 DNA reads TGCAGCGTTTTTTCGGGAGGGCCACATACGAAGTATTTT.

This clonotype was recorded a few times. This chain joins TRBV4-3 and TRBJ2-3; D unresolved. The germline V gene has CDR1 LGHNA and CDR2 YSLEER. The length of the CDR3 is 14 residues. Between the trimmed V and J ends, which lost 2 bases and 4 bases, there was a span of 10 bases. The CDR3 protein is CASSQSPSPDTQYF. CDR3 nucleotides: TGCGCCAGCAGCCAAAGCCCCTCCCCAGATACGCAGTATTTT.

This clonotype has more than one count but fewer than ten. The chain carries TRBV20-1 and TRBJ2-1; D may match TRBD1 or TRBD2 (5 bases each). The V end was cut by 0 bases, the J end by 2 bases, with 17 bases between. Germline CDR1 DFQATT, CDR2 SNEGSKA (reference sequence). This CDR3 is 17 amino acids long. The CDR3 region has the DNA TGCAGTGCTAGAGATGCCGGGGCTGGACGAGCCTACAATGAGCAGTTCTTC. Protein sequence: CSARDAGAGRAYNEQFF.

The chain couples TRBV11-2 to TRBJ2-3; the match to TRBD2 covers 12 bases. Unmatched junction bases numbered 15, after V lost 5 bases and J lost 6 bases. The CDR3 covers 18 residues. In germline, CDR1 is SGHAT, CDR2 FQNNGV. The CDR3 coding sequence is TGTGCCAGCAGCCCACGTATGGCTAGCGGGGGGGCCGTCGATACGCAGTATTTT. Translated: CASSPRMASGGAVDTQYF.

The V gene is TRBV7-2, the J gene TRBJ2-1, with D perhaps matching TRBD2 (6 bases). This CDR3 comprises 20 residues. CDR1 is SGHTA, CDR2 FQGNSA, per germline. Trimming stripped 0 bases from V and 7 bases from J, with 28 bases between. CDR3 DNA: TGTGCCAGCAGCTTAGCCACCACCGGACTACTCCCGCGGGGTGGTAATGAGCAGTTCTTC. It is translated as CASSLATTGLLPRGGNEQFF.

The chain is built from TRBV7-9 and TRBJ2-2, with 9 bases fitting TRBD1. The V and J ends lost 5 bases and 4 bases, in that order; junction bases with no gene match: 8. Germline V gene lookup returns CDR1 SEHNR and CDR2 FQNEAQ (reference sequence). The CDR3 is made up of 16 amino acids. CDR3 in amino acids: CASSTLGTGSTGELFF. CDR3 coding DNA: TGTGCCAGCAGCACACTCGGGACAGGGAGCACCGGGGAGCTGTTTTTT.

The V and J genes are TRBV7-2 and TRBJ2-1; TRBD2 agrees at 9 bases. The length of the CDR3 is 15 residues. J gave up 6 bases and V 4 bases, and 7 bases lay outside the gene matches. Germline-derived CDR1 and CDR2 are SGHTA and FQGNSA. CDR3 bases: TGTGCCAGCAGCTCAACCGGGACTAGCTCCAATGAGCAGTTCTTC. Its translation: CASSSTGTSSNEQFF.

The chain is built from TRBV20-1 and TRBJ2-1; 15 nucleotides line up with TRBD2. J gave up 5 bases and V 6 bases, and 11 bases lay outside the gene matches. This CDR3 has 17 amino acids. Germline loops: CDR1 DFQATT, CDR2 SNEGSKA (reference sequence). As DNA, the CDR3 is TGCAGTGCGTGGACTAGCGGGAGGGTGGTTAAGGACAATGAGCAGTTCTTC. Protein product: CSAWTSGRVVKDNEQFF.